This T cell receptor beta chain is drawn from a study of T cell responses to AZD1222 COVID-19 vaccine. Comment on this clone: The antigen is undetermined.

Study results and caveats: The CD4 TCRs associated with vaccination extended across spike and predominated at 160-218 and 743-854. Only 5 to 7 AZD1222 recipients tested seropositive at baseline. Clonal diversity was possibly underestimated, and white British individuals and females predominated among donors.

Data came from immunoSEQ multiplex PCR; TCRdb stores just in-frame clones and leaves some out. This table holds about 170,000 clones, around 94% found once. In germline, CDR1 is SNHLY, CDR2 FYNNEI. Trimming removed 6 bases from V and 5 bases from J, with 19 bases in between. This CDR3 contains 15 residues. The J gene is TRBJ2-5, the V gene TRBV2; D gene ambiguous. The sequences come from peripheral blood, collected on day 0 of AZD1222 vaccination. The sequence was collected from an adult in good health. CDR3 in DNA: TGTGCCAGCAGGGCCCAACAAAGGTTTCGGGAGACCCAGTACTTC. Its protein product is CASRAQQRFRETQYF.